The 7 T cell receptor beta chains below all came from one sample that was sequenced in a study of identical twins. One entry per CDR3 protein, called by TCRdb with MiXCR from the 5' RACE reads. The sample yields 1.5 million or so distinct CDR3 sequences, around a third seen once. Sequencing input: cord blood. Receptor source: a newborn girl in good health.

This clonotype was counted a few times. The gene calls are TRBV12-3 or TRBV12-4 and TRBJ1-2, with 11 bases matching TRBD1. The trim removed 5 bases at V and 8 bases at J, leaving 4 bases unmatched. The CDR3 contains 13 residues. The CDR3: CASSRTGGGGYTF. The CDR3 DNA is TGTGCCAGCAGTAGGACAGGGGGCGGGGGCTACACCTTC.

Only a few counts were recorded for this clonotype. V usage is TRBV19 and J usage is TRBJ1-4, with 9 bases aligning to TRBD1. Germline values: CDR1 LNHDA, CDR2 SQIVND (reference sequence). CDR3 length equals 15 residues. The J segment lost 8 bases and the V segment lost 6 bases, leaving 10 bases of the junction unmatched. The DNA of the CDR3 is TGTGCCAGTAGCCGTACAGGGGGCGCGACGGAAAAACTGTTTTTT. Translated: CASSRTGGATEKLFF.

The chain links TRBV18 to TRBJ2-5; no reliable D call. V was clipped by 4 bases and J by 3 bases, with 6 bases between them. CDR3 length: 12 residues. The germline V gene has CDR1 KGHSH and CDR2 LQKENI. This CDR3 reads CASSRVEETQYF. CDR3 nucleotides: TGTGCCAGCTCACGGGTAGAAGAGACCCAGTACTTC. The whole variable domain, filled in from reference TRBV18 and TRBJ2-5, reads NAGVMQNPRHLVRRRGQEARLRCSPMKGHSHVYWYRQLPEEGLKFMVYLQKENIIDESGMPKERFSAEFPKEGPSILRIQQVVRGDSAAYFCASSRVEETQYFGPGTRLLVL.

This clonotype was detected many times. The chain combines TRBV10-3 with TRBJ2-1; no clear D. CDR1 and CDR2 from the germline V gene are ENHRY and SYGVKD. V lost 2 bases, J lost 6 bases, and 2 bases lay in between. This CDR3 contains 11 residues. CDR3 in DNA: TGTGCCATCAGTGAGCTCAATGAGCAGTTCTTC. Its protein is CAISELNEQFF.

The chain links TRBV12-3 or TRBV12-4 to TRBJ2-7; 8 positions match TRBD1. The CDR3 has 16 amino acids. Germline trimming cut 3 bases from V and 4 bases from J; bases unmatched to any gene: 11. The CDR3: CASSLSLTRGRYEQYF. CDR3 DNA sequence: TGTGCCAGCAGTTTGAGCCTTACCAGGGGGCGGTACGAGCAGTACTTC.

As concerns this clonotype: A junction end diverges from the germline sequence, so it may reflect a read error. The chain uses TRBV9 and TRBJ2-3, with 7 bases lining up with TRBD2. CDR1 is SGDLS and CDR2 is YYNGEE in the germline V gene. The CDR3 consists of 16 residues. The CDR3 bases are TGTGCCAGCAGCGGCCGGGGGGAGCCTAGCACAGATACGCGGTATTTT. As protein: CASSGRGEPSTDTRYF.

This clonotype has at least ten counts. The J gene is TRBJ2-5, the V gene TRBV7-2; D remains unclear. The V end lost 6 bases, the J end lost 5 bases, and 7 bases lay between the germline ends. This CDR3 contains 11 residues. Germline lookup yields CDR1 SGHTA and CDR2 FQGNSA. The DNA for the CDR3 is TGTGCCAGCAGTTTGTCGGAGACCCAGTACTTC. Translated, it gives CASSLSETQYF.